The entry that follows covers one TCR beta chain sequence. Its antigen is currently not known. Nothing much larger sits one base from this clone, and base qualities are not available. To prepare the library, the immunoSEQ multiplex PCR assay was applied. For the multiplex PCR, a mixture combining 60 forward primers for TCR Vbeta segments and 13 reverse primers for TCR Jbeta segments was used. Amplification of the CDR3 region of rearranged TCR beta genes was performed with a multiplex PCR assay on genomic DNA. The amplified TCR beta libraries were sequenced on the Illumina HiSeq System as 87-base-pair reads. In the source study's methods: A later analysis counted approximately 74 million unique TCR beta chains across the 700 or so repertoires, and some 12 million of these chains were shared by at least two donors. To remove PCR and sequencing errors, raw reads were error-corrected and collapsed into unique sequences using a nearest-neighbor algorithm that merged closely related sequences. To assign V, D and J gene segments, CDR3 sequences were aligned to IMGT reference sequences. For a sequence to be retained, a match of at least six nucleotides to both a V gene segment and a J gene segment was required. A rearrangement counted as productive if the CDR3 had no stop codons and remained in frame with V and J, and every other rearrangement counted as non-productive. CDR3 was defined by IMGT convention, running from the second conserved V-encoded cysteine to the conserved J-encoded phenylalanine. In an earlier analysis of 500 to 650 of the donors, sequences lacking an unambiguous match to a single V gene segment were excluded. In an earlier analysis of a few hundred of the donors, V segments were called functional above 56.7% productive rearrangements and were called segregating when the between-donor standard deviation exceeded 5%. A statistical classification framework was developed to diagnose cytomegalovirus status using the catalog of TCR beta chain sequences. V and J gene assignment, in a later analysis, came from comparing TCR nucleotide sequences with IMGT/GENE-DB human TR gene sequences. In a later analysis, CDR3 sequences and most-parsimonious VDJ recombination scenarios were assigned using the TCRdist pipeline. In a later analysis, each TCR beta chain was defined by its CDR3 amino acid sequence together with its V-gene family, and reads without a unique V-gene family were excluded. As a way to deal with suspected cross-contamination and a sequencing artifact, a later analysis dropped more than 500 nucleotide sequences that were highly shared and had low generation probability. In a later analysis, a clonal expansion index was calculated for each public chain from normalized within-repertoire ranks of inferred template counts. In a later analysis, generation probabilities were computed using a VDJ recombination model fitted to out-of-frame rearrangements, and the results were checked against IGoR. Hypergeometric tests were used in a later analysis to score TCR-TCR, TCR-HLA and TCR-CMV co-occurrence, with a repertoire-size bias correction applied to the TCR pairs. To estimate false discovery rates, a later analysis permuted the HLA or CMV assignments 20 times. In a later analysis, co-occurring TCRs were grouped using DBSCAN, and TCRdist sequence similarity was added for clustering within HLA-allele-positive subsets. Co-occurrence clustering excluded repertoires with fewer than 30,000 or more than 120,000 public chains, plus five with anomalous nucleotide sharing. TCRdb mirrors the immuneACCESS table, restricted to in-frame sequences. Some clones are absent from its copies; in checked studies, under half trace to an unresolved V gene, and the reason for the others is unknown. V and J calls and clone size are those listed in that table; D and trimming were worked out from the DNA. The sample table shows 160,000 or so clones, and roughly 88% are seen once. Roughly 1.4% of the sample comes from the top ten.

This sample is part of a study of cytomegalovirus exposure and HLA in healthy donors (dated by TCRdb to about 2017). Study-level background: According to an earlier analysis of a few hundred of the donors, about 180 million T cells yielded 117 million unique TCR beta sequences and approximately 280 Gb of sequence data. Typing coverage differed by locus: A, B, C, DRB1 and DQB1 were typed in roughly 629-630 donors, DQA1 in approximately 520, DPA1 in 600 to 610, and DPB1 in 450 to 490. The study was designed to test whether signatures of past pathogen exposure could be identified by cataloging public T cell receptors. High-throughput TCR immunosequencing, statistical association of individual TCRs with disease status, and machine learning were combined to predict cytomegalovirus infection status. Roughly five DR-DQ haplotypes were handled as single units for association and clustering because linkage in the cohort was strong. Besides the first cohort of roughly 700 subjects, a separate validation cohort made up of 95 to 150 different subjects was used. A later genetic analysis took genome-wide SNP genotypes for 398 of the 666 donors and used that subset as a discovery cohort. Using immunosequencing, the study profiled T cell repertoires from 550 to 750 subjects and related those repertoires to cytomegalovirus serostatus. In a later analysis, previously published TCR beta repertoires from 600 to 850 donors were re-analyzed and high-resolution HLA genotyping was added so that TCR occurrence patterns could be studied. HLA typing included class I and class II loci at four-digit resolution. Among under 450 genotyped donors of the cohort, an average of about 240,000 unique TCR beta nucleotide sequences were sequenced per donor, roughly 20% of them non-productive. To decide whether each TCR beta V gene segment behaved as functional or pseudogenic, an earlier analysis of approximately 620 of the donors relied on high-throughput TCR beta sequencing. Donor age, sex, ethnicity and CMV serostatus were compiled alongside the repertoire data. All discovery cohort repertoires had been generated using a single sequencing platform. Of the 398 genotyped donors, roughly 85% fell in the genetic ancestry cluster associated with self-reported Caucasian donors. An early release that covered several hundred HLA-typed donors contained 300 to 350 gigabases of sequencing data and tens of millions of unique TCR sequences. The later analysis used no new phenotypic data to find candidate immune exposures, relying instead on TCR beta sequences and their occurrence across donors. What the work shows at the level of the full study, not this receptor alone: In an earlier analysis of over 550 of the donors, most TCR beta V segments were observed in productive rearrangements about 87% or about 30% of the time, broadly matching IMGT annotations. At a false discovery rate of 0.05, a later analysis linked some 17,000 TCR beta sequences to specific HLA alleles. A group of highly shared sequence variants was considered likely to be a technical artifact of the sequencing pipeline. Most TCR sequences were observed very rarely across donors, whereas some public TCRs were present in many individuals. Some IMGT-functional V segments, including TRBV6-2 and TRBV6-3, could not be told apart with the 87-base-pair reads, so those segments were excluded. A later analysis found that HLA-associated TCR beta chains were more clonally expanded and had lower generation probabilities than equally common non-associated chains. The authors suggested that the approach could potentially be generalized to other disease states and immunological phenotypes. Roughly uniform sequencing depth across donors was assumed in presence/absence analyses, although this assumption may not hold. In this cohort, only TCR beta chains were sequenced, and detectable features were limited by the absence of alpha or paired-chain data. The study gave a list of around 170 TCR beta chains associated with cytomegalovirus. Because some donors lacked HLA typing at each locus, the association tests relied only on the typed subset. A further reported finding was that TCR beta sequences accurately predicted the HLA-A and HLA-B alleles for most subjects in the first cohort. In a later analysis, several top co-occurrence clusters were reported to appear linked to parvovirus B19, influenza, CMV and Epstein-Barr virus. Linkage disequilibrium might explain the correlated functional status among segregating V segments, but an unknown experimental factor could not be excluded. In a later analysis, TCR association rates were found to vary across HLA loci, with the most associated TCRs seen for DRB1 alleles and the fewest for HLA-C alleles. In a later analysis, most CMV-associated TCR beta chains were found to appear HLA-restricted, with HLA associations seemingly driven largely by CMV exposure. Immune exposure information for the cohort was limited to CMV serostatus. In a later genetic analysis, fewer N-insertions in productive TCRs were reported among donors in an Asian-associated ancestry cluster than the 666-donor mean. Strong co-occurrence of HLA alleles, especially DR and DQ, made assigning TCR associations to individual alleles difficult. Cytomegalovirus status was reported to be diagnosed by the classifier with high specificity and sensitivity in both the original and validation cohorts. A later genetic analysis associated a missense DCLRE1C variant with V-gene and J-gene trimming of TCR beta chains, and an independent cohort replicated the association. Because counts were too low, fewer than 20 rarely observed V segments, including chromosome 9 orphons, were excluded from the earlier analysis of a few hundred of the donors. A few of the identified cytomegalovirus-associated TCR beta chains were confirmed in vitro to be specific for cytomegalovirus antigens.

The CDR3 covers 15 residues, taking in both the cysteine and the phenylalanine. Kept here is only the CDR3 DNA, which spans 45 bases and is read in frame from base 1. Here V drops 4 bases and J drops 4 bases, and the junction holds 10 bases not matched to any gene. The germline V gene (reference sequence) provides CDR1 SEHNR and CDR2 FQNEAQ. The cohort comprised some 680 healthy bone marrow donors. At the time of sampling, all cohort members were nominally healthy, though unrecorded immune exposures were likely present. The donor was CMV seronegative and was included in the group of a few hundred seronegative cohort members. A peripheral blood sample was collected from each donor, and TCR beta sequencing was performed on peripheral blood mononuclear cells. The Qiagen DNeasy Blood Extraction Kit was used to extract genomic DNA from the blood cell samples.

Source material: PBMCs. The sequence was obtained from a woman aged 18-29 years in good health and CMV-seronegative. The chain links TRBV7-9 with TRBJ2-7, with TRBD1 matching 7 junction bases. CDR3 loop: CASSSHGTARYEQYF. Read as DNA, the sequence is TGTGCCAGCAGCTCCCACGGGACAGCTAGGTACGAGCAGTACTTC.